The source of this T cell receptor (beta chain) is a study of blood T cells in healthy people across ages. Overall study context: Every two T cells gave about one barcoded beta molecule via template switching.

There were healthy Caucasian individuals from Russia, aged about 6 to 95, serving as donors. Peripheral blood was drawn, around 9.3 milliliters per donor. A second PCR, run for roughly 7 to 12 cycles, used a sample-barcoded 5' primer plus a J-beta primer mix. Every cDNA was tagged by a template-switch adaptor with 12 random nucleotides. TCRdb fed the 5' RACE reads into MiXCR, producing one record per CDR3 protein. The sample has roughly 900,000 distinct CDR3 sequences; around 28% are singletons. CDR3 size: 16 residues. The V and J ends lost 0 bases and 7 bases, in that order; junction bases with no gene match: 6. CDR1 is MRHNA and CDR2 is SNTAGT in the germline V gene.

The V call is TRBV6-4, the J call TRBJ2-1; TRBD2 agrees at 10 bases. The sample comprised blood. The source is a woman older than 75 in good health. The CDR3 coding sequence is TGTGCCAGCAGTGACTCGAATAGCGGGGGGTGGAATGAGCAGTTCTTC. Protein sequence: CASSDSNSGGWNEQFF.